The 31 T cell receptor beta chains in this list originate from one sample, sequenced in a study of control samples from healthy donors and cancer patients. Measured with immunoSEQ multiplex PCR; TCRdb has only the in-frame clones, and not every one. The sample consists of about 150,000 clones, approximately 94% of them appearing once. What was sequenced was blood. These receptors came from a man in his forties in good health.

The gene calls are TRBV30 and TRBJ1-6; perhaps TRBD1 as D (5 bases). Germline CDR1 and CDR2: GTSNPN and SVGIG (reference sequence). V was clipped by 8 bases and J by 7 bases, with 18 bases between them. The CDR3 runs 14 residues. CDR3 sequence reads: CAGPLGGANSPLHF. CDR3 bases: TGTGCCGGGCCTTTAGGAGGGGCGAATTCACCCCTCCACTTT.

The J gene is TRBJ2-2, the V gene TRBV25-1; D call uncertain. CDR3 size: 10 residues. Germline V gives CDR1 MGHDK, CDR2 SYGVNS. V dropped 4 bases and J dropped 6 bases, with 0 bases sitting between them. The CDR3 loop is CASSAGELFF. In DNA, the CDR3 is TGTGCCAGCAGTGCCGGGGAGCTGTTTTTT.

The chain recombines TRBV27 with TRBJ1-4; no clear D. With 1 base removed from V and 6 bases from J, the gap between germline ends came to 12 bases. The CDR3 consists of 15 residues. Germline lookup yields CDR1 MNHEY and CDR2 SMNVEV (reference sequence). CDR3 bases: TGTGCCAGCAGTTTATACAAGGCCTCGGATGAAAAACTGTTTTTT. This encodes CASSLYKASDEKLFF.

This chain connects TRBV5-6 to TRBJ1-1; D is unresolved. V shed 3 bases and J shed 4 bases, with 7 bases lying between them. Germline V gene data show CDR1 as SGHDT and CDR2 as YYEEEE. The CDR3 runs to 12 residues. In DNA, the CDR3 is TGTGCCAGCAGCTCCCTGAGCACTGAAGCTTTCTTT. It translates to CASSSLSTEAFF.

The chain's CDR3 is CASSEGQSLASPLHF. CDR3 sequence (DNA): TGTGCCAGCAGCGAGGGACAGTCCTTGGCTTCACCCCTCCACTTT. The rearrangement links TRBV7-3 to TRBJ1-6; 7 nucleotides agree with TRBD1. The V and J ends lost 5 bases and 9 bases, in that order; junction bases with no gene match: 10. This CDR3 comprises 15 residues. From germline, CDR1 is SGHTA and CDR2 FQGTGA.

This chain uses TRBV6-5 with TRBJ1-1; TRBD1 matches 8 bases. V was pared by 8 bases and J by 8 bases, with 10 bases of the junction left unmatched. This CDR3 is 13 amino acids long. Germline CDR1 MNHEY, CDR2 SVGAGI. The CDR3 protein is CASLSRTGTEAFF. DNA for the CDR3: TGTGCCAGCCTATCTCGGACAGGGACAGAAGCTTTCTTT.

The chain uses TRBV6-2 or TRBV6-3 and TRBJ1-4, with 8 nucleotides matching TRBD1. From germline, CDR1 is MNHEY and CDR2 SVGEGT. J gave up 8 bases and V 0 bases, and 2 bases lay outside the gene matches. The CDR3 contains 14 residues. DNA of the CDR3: TGTGCCAGCAGTTACTCGGACAGGGCCGAAAAACTGTTTTTT. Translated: CASSYSDRAEKLFF.

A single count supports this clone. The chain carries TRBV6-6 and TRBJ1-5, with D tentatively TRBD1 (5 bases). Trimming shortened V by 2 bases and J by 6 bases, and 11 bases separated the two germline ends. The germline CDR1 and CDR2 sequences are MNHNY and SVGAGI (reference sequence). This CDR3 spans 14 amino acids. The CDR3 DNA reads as TGTGCCAGCAGTTACGGGGGGGAGCTTCAGCCCCAGCATTTT. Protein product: CASSYGGELQPQHF.

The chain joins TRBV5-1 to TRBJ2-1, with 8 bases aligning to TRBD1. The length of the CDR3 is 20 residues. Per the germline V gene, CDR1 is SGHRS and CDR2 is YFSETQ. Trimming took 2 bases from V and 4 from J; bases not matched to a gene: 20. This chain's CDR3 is CASSLFVDRVGEGLYNEQFF. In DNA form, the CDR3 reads TGCGCCAGCAGCTTATTTGTGGACAGGGTCGGAGAGGGCCTTTACAATGAGCAGTTCTTC. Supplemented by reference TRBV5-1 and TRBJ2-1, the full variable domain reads KAGVTQTPRYLIKTRGQQVTLSCSPISGHRSVSWYQQTPGQGLQFLFEYFSETQRNKGNFPGRFSGRQFSNSRSEMNVSTLELGDSALYLCASSLFVDRVGEGLYNEQFFGPGTRLTVL.

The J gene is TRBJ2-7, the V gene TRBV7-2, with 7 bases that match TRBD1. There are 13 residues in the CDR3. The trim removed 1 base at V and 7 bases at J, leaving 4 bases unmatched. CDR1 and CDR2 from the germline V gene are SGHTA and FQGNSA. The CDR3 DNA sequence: TGTGCCAGCAGCTTAGACAGGGGTTGGGAGCAGTACTTC. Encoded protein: CASSLDRGWEQYF.

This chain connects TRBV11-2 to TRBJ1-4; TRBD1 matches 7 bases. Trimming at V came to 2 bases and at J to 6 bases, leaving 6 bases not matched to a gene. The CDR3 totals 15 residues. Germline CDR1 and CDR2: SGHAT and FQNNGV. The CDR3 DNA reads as TGTGCCAGCAGCTTAAGCGGGACAGAGTATGAAAAACTGTTTTTT. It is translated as CASSLSGTEYEKLFF. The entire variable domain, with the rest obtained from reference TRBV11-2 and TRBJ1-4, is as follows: EAGVAQSPRYKIIEKRQSVAFWCNPISGHATLYWYQQILGQGPKLLIQFQNNGVVDDSQLPKDRFSAERLKGVDSTLKIQPAKLEDSAVYLCASSLSGTEYEKLFFGSGTQLSVL.

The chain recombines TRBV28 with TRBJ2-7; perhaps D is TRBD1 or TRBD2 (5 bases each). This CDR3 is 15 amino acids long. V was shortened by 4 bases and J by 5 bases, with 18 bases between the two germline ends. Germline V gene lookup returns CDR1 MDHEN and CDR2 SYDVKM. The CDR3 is CASSSGILRGDEQYF. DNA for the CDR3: TGTGCCAGCAGTTCAGGTATCCTACGAGGGGACGAGCAGTACTTC. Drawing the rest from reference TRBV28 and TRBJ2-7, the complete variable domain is DVKVTQSSRYLVKRTGEKVFLECVQDMDHENMFWYRQDPGLGLRLIYFSYDVKMKEKGDIPEGYSVSREKKERFSLILESASTNQTSMYLCASSSGILRGDEQYFGPGTRLTVT.

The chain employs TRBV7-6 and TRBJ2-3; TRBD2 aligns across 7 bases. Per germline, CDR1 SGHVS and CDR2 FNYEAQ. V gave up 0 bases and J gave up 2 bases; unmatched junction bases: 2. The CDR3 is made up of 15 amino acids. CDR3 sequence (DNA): TGTGCCAGCAGCTTAGCAACTAGCGCCACAGATACGCAGTATTTT. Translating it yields CASSLATSATDTQYF.

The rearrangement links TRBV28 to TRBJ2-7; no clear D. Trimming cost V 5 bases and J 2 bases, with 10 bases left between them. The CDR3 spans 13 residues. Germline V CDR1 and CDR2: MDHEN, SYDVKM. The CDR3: CASSVGATYEQYF. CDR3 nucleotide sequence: TGTGCCAGCAGTGTAGGAGCAACCTACGAGCAGTACTTC.

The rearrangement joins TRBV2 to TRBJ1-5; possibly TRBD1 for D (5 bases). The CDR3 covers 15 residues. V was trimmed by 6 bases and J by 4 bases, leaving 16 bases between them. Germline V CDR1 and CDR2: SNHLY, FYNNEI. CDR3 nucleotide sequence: TGTGCCAGCAGCCCTCGGCAGGGCGAAAATCAGCCCCAGCATTTT. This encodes CASSPRQGENQPQHF.

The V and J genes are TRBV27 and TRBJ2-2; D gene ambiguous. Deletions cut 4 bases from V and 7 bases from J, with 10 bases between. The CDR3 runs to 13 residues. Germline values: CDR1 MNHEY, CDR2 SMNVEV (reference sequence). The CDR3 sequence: CASSWNYGGELFF. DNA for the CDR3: TGTGCCAGCAGTTGGAACTATGGCGGGGAGCTGTTTTTT.

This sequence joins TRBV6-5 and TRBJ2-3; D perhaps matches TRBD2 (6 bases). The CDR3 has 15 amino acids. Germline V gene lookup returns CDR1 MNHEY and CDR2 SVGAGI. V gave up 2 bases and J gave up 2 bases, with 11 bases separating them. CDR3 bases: TGTGCCAGCAGTTACGCTGCGGGGTTCACAGATACGCAGTATTTT. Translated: CASSYAAGFTDTQYF.

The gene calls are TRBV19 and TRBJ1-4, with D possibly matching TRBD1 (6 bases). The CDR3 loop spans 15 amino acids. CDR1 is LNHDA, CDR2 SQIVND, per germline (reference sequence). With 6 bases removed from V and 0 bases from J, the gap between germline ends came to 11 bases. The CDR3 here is CASSRQATTNEKLFF. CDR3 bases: TGTGCCAGTAGCCGACAGGCTACAACTAATGAAAAACTGTTTTTT. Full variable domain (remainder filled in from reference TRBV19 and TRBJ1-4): DGGITQSPKYLFRKEGQNVTLSCEQNLNHDAMYWYRQDPGQGLRLIYYSQIVNDFQKGDIAEGYSVSREKKESFPLTVTSAQKNPTAFYLCASSRQATTNEKLFFGSGTQLSVL.

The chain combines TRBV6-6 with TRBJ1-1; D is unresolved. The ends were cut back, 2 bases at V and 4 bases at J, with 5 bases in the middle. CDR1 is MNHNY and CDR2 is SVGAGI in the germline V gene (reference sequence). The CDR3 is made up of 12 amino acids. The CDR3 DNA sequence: TGTGCCAGCAGTTACGAAGTCACTGAAGCTTTCTTT. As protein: CASSYEVTEAFF.

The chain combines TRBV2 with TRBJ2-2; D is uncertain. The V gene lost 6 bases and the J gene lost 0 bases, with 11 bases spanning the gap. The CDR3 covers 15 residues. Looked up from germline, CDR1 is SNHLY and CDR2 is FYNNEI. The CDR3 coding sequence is TGTGCCAGCAGGGCCAGGTCAGCGAACACCGGGGAGCTGTTTTTT. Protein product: CASRARSANTGELFF.

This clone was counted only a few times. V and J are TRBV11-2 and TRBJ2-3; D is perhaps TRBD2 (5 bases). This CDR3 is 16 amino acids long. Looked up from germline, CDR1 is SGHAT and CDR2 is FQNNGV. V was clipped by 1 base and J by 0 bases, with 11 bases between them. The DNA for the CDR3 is TGTGCCAGCAGCTTAGTAGGCGGGTACAGCACAGATACGCAGTATTTT. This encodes CASSLVGGYSTDTQYF.

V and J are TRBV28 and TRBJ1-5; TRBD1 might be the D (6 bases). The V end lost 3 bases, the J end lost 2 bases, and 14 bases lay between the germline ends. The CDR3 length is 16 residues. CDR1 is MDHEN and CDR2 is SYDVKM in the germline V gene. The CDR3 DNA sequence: TGTGCCAGCAGTTTCCTGGAGGACAGTGGCAATCAGCCCCAGCATTTT. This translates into CASSFLEDSGNQPQHF.

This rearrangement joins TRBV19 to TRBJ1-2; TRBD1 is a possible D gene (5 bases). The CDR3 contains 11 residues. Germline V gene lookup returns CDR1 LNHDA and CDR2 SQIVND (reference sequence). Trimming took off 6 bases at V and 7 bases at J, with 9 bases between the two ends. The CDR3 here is CASRQGAGYTF. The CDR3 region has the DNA TGTGCCAGTAGGCAGGGTGCTGGCTACACCTTC.

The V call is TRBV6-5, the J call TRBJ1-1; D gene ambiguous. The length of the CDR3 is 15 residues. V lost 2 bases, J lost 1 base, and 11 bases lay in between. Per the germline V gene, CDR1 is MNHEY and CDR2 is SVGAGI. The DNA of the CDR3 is TGTGCCAGCAGTTACCTTCCCCCCGCGAACACTGAAGCTTTCTTT. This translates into CASSYLPPANTEAFF.

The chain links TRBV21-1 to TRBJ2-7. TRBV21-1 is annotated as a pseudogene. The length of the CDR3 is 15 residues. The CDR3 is CASSKGGKGTREQYF. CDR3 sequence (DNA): TGTGCCAGCAGCAAAGGAGGGAAAGGGACGAGAGAGCAGTACTTC.

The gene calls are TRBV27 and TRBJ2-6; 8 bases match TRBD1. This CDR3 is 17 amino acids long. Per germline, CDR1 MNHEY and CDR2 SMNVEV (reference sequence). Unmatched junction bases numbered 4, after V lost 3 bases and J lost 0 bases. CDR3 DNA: TGTGCCAGCAGTTTCGGGACAGGTCTCTCTGGGGCCAACGTCCTGACTTTC. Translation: CASSFGTGLSGANVLTF. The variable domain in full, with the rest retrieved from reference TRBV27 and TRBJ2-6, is EAQVTQNPRYLITVTGKKLTVTCSQNMNHEYMSWYRQDPGLGLRQIYYSMNVEVTDKGDVPEGYKVSRKEKRNFPLILESPSPNQTSLYFCASSFGTGLSGANVLTFGAGSRLTVL.

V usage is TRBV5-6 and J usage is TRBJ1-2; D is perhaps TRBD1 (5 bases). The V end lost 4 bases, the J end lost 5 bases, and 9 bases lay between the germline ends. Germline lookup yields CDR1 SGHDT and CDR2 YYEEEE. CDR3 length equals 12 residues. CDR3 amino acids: CASSPGPYGYTF. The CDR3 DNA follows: TGTGCCAGCAGCCCGGGGCCTTATGGCTACACCTTC.

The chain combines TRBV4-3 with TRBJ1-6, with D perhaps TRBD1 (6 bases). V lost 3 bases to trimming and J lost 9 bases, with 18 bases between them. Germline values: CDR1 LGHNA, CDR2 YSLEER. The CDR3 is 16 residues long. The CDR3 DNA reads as TGCGCCAGCAGCCACGCCCAGGGGAGGACAAGTTCACCCCTCCACTTT. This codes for CASSHAQGRTSSPLHF.

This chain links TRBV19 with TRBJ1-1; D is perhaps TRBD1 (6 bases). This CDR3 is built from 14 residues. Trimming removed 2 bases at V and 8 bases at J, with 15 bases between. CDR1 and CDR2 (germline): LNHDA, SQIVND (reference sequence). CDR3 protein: CASSIQGLSAEAFF. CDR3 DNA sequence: TGTGCCAGTAGTATACAGGGGCTAAGCGCGGAAGCTTTCTTT.

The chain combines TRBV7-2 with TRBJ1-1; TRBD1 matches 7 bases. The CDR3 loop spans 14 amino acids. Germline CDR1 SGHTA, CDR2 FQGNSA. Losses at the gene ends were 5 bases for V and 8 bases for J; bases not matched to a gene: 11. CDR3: CASSPQRQGREAFF. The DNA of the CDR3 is TGTGCCAGCAGCCCACAGCGACAGGGTAGAGAAGCTTTCTTT.

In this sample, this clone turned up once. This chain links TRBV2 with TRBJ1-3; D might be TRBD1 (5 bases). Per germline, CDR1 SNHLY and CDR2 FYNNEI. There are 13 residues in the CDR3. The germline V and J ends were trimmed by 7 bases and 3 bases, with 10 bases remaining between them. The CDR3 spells CASIRGVGNTIYF. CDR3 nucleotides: TGTGCCAGCATTCGGGGGGTTGGAAACACCATATATTTT.